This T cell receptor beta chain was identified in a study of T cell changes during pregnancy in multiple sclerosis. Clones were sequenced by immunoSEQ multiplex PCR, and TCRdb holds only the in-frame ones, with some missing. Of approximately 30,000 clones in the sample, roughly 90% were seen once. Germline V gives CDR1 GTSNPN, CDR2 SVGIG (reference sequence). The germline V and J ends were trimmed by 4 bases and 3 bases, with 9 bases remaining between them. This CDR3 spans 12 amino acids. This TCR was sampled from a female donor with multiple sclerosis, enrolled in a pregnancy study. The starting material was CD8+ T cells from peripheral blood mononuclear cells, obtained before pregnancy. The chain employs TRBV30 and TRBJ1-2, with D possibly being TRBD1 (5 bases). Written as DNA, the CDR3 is TGTGCCTGGACAGGAGGGGACTATGGCTACACCTTC. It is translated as CAWTGGDYGYTF.